This T cell receptor beta chain was retrieved from a study of blood T cell repertoires in COVID-19. On the study more broadly: The cDNA or gDNA used as material had been derived from T cells, B-cell-depleted T cells, or PBMCs.

In the original workflow: It was from reference gene primer amplification that nucleated cell counts were estimated. Clones were read by immunoSEQ multiplex PCR, and TCRdb kept only the in-frame ones, dropping some. Clonal size and the V and J genes are those of that table, whereas D and trimming came from the DNA. This sample carries 230,000 or so clones, roughly 89% of them seen once, and the ten largest clones take less than 4.5%. Trimming stripped 7 bases from V and 6 bases from J, with 15 bases between. Germline V CDR1 and CDR2: MNHEY, SMNVEV (reference sequence). This CDR3 is 13 amino acids long. The sample holds a few counts of this clone.

The sample taken for sequencing was PBMCs or T cells enriched from blood (not recorded which). This sequence was found in a woman between 40 and 50 years old with acute COVID-19. The V call is TRBV27, the J call TRBJ1-1, with D possibly TRBD1 on 5 matching bases. The chain's CDR3 is CASKLGVGAEAFF. As DNA, the CDR3 is TGTGCCAGCAAATTAGGGGTTGGGGCTGAAGCTTTCTTT.